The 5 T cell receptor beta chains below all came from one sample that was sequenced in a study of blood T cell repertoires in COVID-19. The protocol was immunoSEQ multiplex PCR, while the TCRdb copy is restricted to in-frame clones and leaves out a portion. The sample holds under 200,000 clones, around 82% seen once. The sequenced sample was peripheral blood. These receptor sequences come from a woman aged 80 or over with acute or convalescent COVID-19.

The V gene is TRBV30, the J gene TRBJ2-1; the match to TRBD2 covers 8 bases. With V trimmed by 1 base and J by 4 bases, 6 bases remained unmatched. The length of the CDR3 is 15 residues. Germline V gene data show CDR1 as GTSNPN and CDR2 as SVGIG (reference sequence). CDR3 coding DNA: TGTGCCTGGAGTGGGCCTAGCGGGTATTACAATGAGCAGTTCTTC. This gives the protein CAWSGPSGYYNEQFF.

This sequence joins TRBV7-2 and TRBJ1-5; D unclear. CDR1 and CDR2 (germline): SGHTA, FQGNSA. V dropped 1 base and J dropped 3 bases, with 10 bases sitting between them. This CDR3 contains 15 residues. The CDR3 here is CASSLVRGSNQPQHF. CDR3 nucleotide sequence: TGTGCCAGCAGCTTAGTTCGGGGATCCAATCAGCCCCAGCATTTT.

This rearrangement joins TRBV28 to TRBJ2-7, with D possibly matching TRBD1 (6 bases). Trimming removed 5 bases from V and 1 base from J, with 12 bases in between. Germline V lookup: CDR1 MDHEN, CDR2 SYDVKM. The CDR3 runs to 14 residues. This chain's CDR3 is CASSVTGLSYEQYF. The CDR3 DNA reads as TGTGCCAGCAGTGTTACAGGGTTGTCCTACGAGCAGTACTTC.

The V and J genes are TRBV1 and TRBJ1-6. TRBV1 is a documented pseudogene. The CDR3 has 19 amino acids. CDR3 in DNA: TGCACCAGCAGTCCTAGGGGGGGCCGAGGAGACTCCTATAATTCACCCCTCCACTTT. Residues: CTSSPRGGRGDSYNSPLHF.

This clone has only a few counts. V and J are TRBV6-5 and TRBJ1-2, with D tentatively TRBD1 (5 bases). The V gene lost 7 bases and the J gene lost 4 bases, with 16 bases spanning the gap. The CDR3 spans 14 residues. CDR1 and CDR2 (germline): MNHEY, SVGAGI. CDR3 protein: CASTRGVRTYGYTF. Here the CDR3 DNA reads TGTGCCAGCACCCGGGGGGTTAGAACCTATGGCTACACCTTC.